One sample yielded the 4 T cell receptor beta chains listed below, sequenced in a study of blood T cells in healthy people across ages. Through a sample-barcoded 5' primer and a J-beta primer mix, a second PCR was run for roughly 7 to 11 cycles. MiXCR, run by TCRdb on the 5' RACE reads, gives a single entry per CDR3 protein. Of more than 600,000 distinct CDR3 sequences detected, roughly 25% appear once; the ten largest clones hold 9.4%. The same sample was also used in a study of T cells of mothers and their children.

Sample: blood. The origin of the receptors is a boy between 5 and 17 years old in good health.

This clonotype was observed a handful of times. This chain uses TRBV2 with TRBJ2-1; 7 bases are shared with TRBD2. This CDR3 spans 15 amino acids. Germline V gives CDR1 SNHLY, CDR2 FYNNEI. J lost 4 bases, V lost 8 bases, and 11 bases had no gene match. CDR3 residues: CASLEGLAVYNEQFF. The DNA for the CDR3 is TGTGCCAGCCTAGAAGGGCTAGCGGTATACAATGAGCAGTTCTTC.

This clonotype has more than one count but fewer than ten. The chain uses TRBV7-2 and TRBJ1-2; D is uncertain. The V end lost 5 bases, the J end lost 1 base, and 11 bases lay between the germline ends. The germline gives CDR1 SGHTA, CDR2 FQGNSA. This CDR3 is 14 amino acids long. The CDR3 protein is CASSPVPVNYGYTF. The CDR3 DNA reads TGTGCCAGCAGCCCCGTTCCGGTTAACTATGGCTACACCTTC.

The rearrangement joins TRBV2 to TRBJ2-1; 11 nucleotides align to TRBD2. The end of the DNA fits TRBJ2-5 better, so the J call may be wrong. The CDR3 is made up of 18 amino acids. Germline V gene lookup returns CDR1 SNHLY and CDR2 FYNNEI. The chain's CDR3 is CASSDLLAGVGGGETQYF. The CDR3 DNA sequence: TGTGCCAGCAGTGATCTACTAGCGGGAGTGGGCGGTGGCGAGACCCAGTACTTC.

The chain couples TRBV15 to TRBJ1-1, with a tentative D call TRBD1 (5 bases). V was cut by 5 bases and J by 1 base, with 14 bases left in between. The germline CDR1 and CDR2 sequences are LNHNV and YYDKDF (reference sequence). This CDR3 is 15 amino acids long. CDR3 sequence: CATSFRWGPNTEAFF. The CDR3 DNA follows: TGTGCCACCAGCTTCCGTTGGGGACCGAACACTGAAGCTTTCTTT.